This T cell receptor (beta chain) derives from a study of blood T cell repertoires in COVID-19. Per the original methods: Reference gene primer amplification yielded estimated nucleated cell counts. Sequencing used immunoSEQ multiplex PCR; TCRdb keeps in-frame clones, though not all of them. V, J and clone size derive from that table, while D and trimming were established from the DNA sequence. The sample carries around 250,000 clones, 75% to 90% recorded once. There are 14 residues in the CDR3. Germline V gene data show CDR1 as SGHDT and CDR2 as YYEEEE. The V gene lost 5 bases and the J gene lost 2 bases, with 10 bases spanning the gap.

The genes are TRBV5-6 and TRBJ1-4; D remains unclear. This TCR derives from a woman aged 25 to 39 with active or convalescent COVID-19. Sample: peripheral blood. CDR3 sequence: CASRISGTNEKLFF. The CDR3 DNA sequence: TGTGCCAGCAGAATTAGCGGCACTAATGAAAAACTGTTTTTT.